This T cell receptor (beta chain) was profiled in a study of siplizumab effects on memory and regulatory T cells. Note on this clone: The target antigen is unknown.

TCRdb's copy holds only in-frame clones and misses some; the assay was immunoSEQ multiplex PCR. The table lists some 96,000 clones, about 94% of them singletons, with approximately 1.5% in the top ten. This CDR3 is built from 14 residues. General observations from the study: The authors mapped only a minor fraction of alloreactive clones to unstimulated subsets. In unstimulated cells, naive T cells appeared more diverse than memory T cells and seemed major alloresponse contributors.

This clonotype was sampled from a human donor in good health. Sequencing was carried out using non-Treg CD4+ T cells sorted from blood. The rearrangement links TRBV21-1 to TRBJ1-1; TRBD1, as called in the table, went unchecked against the DNA. TRBV21-1 has pseudogene status. This CDR3 reads CASSKGRVNTEAFF. The CDR3 nucleotides read TGTGCCAGCAGCAAGGGGCGAGTGAACACTGAAGCTTTCTTT.